These T cell receptor beta chains were read from a single sample in a study of T-cell memory formation after mild COVID-19. MiXCR was run by TCRdb on the 5' RACE reads, yielding one entry per CDR3 protein. This sample has 120,000 to 150,000 distinct CDR3 sequences, with 15% to 20% found just once. Sequencing was done on a sample of PBMCs or a T cell subset sorted from them (not recorded which). Receptors were obtained from an adult woman who had mild COVID-19 (a few samples of this study predate the infection). Cell type and time point are not known. Each CDR3 is given with its conserved first and last residue. The D gene is left open where the match is weak. Size tells how often a clone was seen (once, few, many) or the class of an expanded clone, and some rows leave it out.

D	size	V	J	CDR3	DNA
TRBD1	few	TRBV2	TRBJ2-1	CAPKGQGVDEQFF	TGTGCCCCAAAGGGCCAGGGGGTTGATGAGCAGTTCTTC
NA	NA	TRBV12-3/TRBV12-4	TRBJ1-1	CASTPGLLNTEAFF	TGTGCCAGCACCCCCGGCCTCCTGAACACTGAAGCTTTCTTT
TRBD2	many	TRBV7-6	TRBJ2-1	CASSPRAGLSYNEQFF	TGTGCCAGCAGCCCTCGAGCGGGGTTATCCTACAATGAGCAGTTCTTC
TRBD2	NA	TRBV5-1	TRBJ2-3	CASSSPGLARDTQYF	TGCGCCAGCAGCTCGCCGGGACTAGCAAGAGATACGCAGTATTTT
TRBD1	NA	TRBV12-3/TRBV12-4	TRBJ1-1	CASRRTGLGAFF	TGTGCCAGCAGACGGACAGGTTTGGGAGCTTTCTTT
NA	many	TRBV20-1	TRBJ2-7	CSALQLVSYEQYF	TGCAGTGCCCTCCAGCTGGTCTCCTACGAGCAGTACTTC
TRBD2	NA	TRBV7-2	TRBJ2-1	CASSTSALAGNEQFF	TGTGCCAGCAGCACTTCTGCGCTAGCGGGGAATGAGCAGTTCTTC
NA	few	TRBV12-3/TRBV12-4	TRBJ1-5	CASSLAYNQPQHF	TGTGCCAGCAGTTTGGCTTACAATCAGCCCCAGCATTTT
NA	few	TRBV3-1	TRBJ2-3	CASSTHSGGTDTQYF	TGTGCCAGCAGCACACACTCGGGCGGCACAGATACGCAGTATTTT
NA	many	TRBV21-1	TRBJ2-5	CASSTPGTGTSETQYF	TGTGCCAGCAGCACCCCCGGGACAGGGACCTCTGAGACCCAGTACTTC
TRBD1	NA	TRBV6-7	TRBJ1-1	CATPTARDRGRDTEAFF	TGTGCCACCCCTACCGCGCGGGACAGGGGGCGAGACACTGAAGCTTTCTTT
NA	NA	TRBV9	TRBJ1-6	CASSVDPPGAYNSPLHF	TGTGCCAGCAGCGTAGACCCTCCGGGCGCCTATAATTCACCCCTCCACTTT
NA	few	TRBV24-1	TRBJ1-5	CATKGEGNQPQHF	TGTGCCACTAAGGGGGAAGGGAATCAGCCCCAGCATTTT
TRBD1	NA	TRBV5-1	TRBJ2-3	CASSLRDRATDTQYF	TGCGCCAGCAGCTTGAGAGACAGGGCCACAGATACGCAGTATTTT
NA	many	TRBV7-9	TRBJ2-7	CASRRKLYEQYF	TGTGCCAGCCGCCGGAAGTTATACGAGCAGTACTTC
TRBD1	few	TRBV4-2	TRBJ2-2	CASSQGQGDTGELFF	TGTGCCAGCAGCCAAGGACAGGGGGACACCGGGGAGCTGTTTTTT
NA	few	TRBV7-8	TRBJ2-4	CASSLQGRGARVF	TGTGCCAGCAGCTTACAAGGTCGGGGGGCGAGGGTCTTC
TRBD2	NA	TRBV5-1	TRBJ2-1	CASSLASGNVEQFF	TGCGCCAGCAGCTTGGCTAGCGGGAATGTTGAGCAGTTCTTC
TRBD2	NA	TRBV9	TRBJ2-2	CASRGTSGRGSTGELFF	TGTGCCAGCAGAGGGACTAGCGGGAGGGGATCGACCGGGGAGCTGTTTTTT
NA	NA	TRBV5-1	TRBJ1-1	CATRGGATSTEAFF	TGCGCCACCCGGGGGGGGGCGACCTCAACTGAAGCTTTCTTT
NA	NA	TRBV12-3/TRBV12-4	TRBJ1-5	CASSSDYSNQPQHF	TGTGCCAGCAGTTCTGACTATAGCAATCAGCCCCAGCATTTT
NA	NA	TRBV7-8	TRBJ2-5	CASSLVVGRAETQYF	TGTGCCAGCAGCTTAGTGGTTGGCAGGGCTGAGACCCAGTACTTC
TRBD1	NA	TRBV29-1	TRBJ1-1	CSVRGRGATNTEAFF	TGCAGCGTTAGGGGCAGGGGGGCAACGAACACTGAAGCTTTCTTT
NA	NA	TRBV7-9	TRBJ2-2	CASSLGVDTGELFF	TGTGCCAGCAGCTTAGGGGTCGACACCGGGGAGCTGTTTTTT
TRBD1	few	TRBV12-3/TRBV12-4	TRBJ2-7	CASSSTDRLTLHF	TGTGCCAGCAGTTCCACGGACAGGCTGACGTTGCACTTC
NA	few	TRBV7-9	TRBJ2-3	CASSLEVPDTQYF	TGTGCCAGCAGCTTAGAAGTCCCAGATACGCAGTATTTT
NA	NA	TRBV7-9	TRBJ1-4	CASRGGSSEEKLFF	TGTGCCAGCAGAGGGGGATCGTCCGAAGAAAAACTGTTTTTT
TRBD2	few	TRBV7-2	TRBJ2-6	CASSYRTSGSSGANVLTF	TGTGCCAGCAGCTACCGGACTAGCGGGAGTTCTGGGGCCAACGTCCTGACTTTC
NA	NA	TRBV6-5	TRBJ1-1	CASSSQGLTEAFF	TGTGCCAGCAGTAGCCAAGGGTTAACTGAAGCTTTCTTT
NA	few	TRBV6-5	TRBJ1-6	CASSYVRTDANSPLHF	TGTGCCAGCAGTTACGTCCGGACAGACGCTAATTCACCCCTCCACTTT
NA	few	TRBV5-6	TRBJ2-6	CASSLVGAGAGANVLTF	TGTGCCAGCAGCTTGGTAGGGGCAGGGGCCGGGGCCAACGTCCTGACTTTC
TRBD1	NA	TRBV7-9	TRBJ2-4	CASSLIGGASKNIQYF	TGTGCCAGCAGCTTAATAGGGGGCGCGTCCAAAAACATTCAGTACTTC
TRBD1	NA	TRBV6-6	TRBJ1-2	CANLGQGAGYTF	TGTGCCAACCTAGGACAGGGGGCTGGCTACACCTTC
NA	few	TRBV30	TRBJ1-2	CAWSSRGFYGYTF	TGTGCCTGGAGCAGTAGGGGCTTTTATGGCTACACCTTC
TRBD2	few	TRBV12-5	TRBJ2-7	CASGLSGAGGGGYEQYF	TGTGCTAGTGGTTTGTCCGGAGCGGGAGGAGGTGGGTACGAGCAGTACTTC
TRBD2	few	TRBV9	TRBJ2-1	CASSVASSGRSAEQFF	TGTGCCAGCAGCGTAGCTAGTAGCGGGAGAAGTGCTGAGCAGTTCTTC
TRBD1	NA	TRBV7-2	TRBJ1-5	CASSLVAQGGNQPQHF	TGTGCCAGCAGCTTAGTAGCACAGGGGGGCAATCAGCCCCAGCATTTT
NA	few	TRBV9	TRBJ2-5	CASSVGPGPQYF	TGTGCCAGCAGCGTAGGGCCCGGCCCCCAGTACTTC
NA	NA	TRBV7-9	TRBJ1-1	CASSSIANTEAFF	TGTGCCAGCAGCTCTATAGCGAACACTGAAGCTTTCTTT
NA	NA	TRBV29-1	TRBJ1-1	CSHSRGTEAFF	TGCAGCCACAGTCGGGGCACTGAAGCTTTCTTT
NA	few	TRBV12-3/TRBV12-4	TRBJ2-1	CASSRPDSPLHEQFF	TGTGCCAGCAGCCGACCGGACAGCCCCTTGCATGAGCAGTTCTTC
TRBD2	NA	TRBV7-3	TRBJ2-3	CAWTSGGPTDTQYF	TGTGCCTGGACTAGCGGGGGGCCCACAGATACGCAGTATTTT